This T cell receptor (beta chain) was identified during a study of early T cells in non-severe SARS-CoV-2 infection. Overall study: Investigators sequenced bulk RNA drawn from unsorted whole blood, and chains remained unpaired. Study-wide findings and caveats: Lookups in VDJdb leaned toward anti-spike CD8 responses and missed private and CD4 specificities.

Remarks on this clonotype: The antigen is not known.

Germline CDR1 and CDR2: KGHSH and LQKENI. Trimming at V came to 2 bases and at J to 5 bases, leaving 5 bases not matched to a gene. The CDR3 has 14 residues. Individual cDNA molecules carried attached unique molecular identifiers. One entry per CDR3 protein results from TCRdb running MiXCR on the 5' RACE reads. The repertoire has around 66,000 distinct CDR3 sequences, about 13% of them found once; the top ten carry over 6.5%. The specimen was whole blood. The V and J genes are TRBV18 and TRBJ2-7, with 8 bases identical to TRBD2. This clonotype originated in an adult who was a healthcare worker with PCR-confirmed SARS-CoV-2 infection or an uninfected control (not recorded which). CDR3 amino acids: CASSPTTGGNEQYF. The CDR3 DNA is TGTGCCAGCTCACCAACCACGGGGGGGAACGAGCAGTACTTC.